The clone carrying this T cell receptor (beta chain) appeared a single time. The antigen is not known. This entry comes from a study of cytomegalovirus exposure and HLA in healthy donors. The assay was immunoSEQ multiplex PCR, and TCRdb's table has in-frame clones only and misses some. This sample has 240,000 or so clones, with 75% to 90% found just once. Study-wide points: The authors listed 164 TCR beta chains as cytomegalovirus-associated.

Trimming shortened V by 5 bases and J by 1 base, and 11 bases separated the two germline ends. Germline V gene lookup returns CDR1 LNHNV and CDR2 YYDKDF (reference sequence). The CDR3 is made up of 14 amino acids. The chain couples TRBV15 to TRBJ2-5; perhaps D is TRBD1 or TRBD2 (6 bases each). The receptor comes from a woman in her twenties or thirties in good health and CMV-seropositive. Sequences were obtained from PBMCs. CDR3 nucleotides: TGTGCCACCAGCCGAGGGGGGCTCCAAGAGACCCAGTACTTC. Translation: CATSRGGLQETQYF.